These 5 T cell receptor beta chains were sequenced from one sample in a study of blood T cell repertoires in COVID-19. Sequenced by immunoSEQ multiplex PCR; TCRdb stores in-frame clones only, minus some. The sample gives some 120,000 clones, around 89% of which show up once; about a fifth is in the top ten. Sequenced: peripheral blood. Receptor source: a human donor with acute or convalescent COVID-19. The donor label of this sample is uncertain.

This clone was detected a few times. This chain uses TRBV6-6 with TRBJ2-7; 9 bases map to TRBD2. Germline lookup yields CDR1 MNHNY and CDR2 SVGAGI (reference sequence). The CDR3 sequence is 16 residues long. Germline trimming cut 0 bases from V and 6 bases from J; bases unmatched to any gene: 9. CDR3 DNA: TGTGCCAGCAGTTACTCGAGGCGGGAGGGCCGAGTCGAGCAGTACTTC. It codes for CASSYSRREGRVEQYF.

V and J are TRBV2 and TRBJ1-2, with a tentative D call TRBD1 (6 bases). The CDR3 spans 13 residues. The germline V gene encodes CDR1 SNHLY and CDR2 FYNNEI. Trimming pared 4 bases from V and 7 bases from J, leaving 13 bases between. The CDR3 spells CASSGNTGFGYTF. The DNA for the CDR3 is TGTGCCAGCAGTGGTAATACAGGGTTTGGCTACACCTTC.

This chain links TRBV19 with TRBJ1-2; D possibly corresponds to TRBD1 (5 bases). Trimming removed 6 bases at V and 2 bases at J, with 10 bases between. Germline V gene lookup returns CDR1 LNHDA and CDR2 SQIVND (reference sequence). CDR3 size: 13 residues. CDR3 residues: CASRKTANYGYTF. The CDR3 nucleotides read TGTGCCAGTAGAAAGACAGCAAACTATGGCTACACCTTC.

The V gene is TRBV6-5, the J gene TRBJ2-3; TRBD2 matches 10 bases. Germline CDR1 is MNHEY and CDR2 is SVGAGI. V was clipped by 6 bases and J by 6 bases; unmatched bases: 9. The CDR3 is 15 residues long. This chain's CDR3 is CASRLASGRADTQYF. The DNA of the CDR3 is TGTGCCAGCAGGCTAGCGAGCGGGAGGGCCGATACGCAGTATTTT.

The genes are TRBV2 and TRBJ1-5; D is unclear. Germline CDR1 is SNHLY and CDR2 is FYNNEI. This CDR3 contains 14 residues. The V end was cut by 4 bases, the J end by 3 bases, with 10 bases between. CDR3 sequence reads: CASSGQQFNQPQHF. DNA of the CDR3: TGTGCCAGCAGTGGTCAACAGTTCAATCAGCCCCAGCATTTT.